This T cell receptor (beta chain) was found in a study of T cells after yellow fever vaccination. About the research overall: For low cell numbers, libraries were made with SMART-Seq v4 Ultra Low Input. Study-wide results and caveats: Abundant bulk-population clonotypes could contaminate the FACS-sorted repertoires. Although the secondary response was weaker, it peaked faster, at day 5 versus 15.

This clonotype was seen more than once but under ten times. What it binds is unknown. Making TCR cDNA involved 5'RACE template switching, which added UMIs and a universal primer site. MiXCR, run by TCRdb on the 5' RACE reads, gives a single entry per CDR3 protein. Of hundreds of thousands of distinct CDR3 sequences in the sample, 8.7% are singletons; the top ten hold approximately 18%. V lost 5 bases to trimming and J lost 6 bases; unmatched junction nucleotides: 8. This CDR3 region has 15 residues. The origin of this receptor is a man between 18 and 29 years old who received the YFV17D yellow fever vaccine. V usage is TRBV12-3 or TRBV12-4 and J usage is TRBJ2-1; 9 bases fit TRBD1. Material: PBMCs, obtained on the day of the first yellow fever vaccination. The CDR3 loop is CASSPDRGTRNEQFF. CDR3 sequence (DNA): TGTGCCAGCAGTCCGGACAGGGGAACGCGCAATGAGCAGTTCTTC.